Listed below are T cell receptor beta chains from one sample, sequenced in a study of shared clonotypes between healthy human individuals. This table comes from immunoSEQ multiplex PCR, and its TCRdb copy is limited to in-frame clones, with some not included. The table has hundreds of thousands of clones, 79% seen once; the top ten hold 13%. The sample was PBMCs. Receptors were obtained from a woman in her thirties or forties in good health. Some clones in this sample may be carry-over from other donors' samples. The CDR3 runs from the conserved cysteine through the conserved F or W. The D gene is left open where the match is weak. For some rows the clone size is stated as once, few or many, or as a class when expanded; others skip it.

d_call,clone_size,j_call,v_call,cdr3_aa,cdr3_nt
NA,NA,TRBJ1-2,TRBV28,CASSFGGAGVYGYTF,TGTGCCAGCAGTTTCGGCGGGGCGGGAGTCTATGGCTACACCTTC
NA,NA,TRBJ2-2,TRBV9,CASKNPNTGELFF,TGTGCCAGCAAGAACCCGAACACCGGGGAGCTGTTTTTT
NA,NA,TRBJ2-1,TRBV29-1,CSVAAGTGVYNEQFF,TGCAGCGTCGCCGCCGGGACGGGGGTCTACAATGAGCAGTTCTTC
TRBD2,NA,TRBJ2-7,TRBV5-4,CASSLEGTSLFEQYF,TGTGCCAGCAGCTTGGAGGGGACTAGCTTGTTCGAGCAGTACTTC
TRBD2,NA,TRBJ2-3,TRBV30,CAWSNSGRTQYF,TGTGCCTGGAGTAATAGCGGGAGGACGCAGTATTTT
TRBD1,NA,TRBJ1-4,TRBV28,CASEDRLLEKLFF,TGTGCCAGCGAGGACAGGTTACTTGAAAAACTGTTTTTT
NA,once,TRBJ2-1,TRBV5-4,CASSLDGQRFDEQFF,TGTGCCAGCAGCTTGGACGGACAGAGGTTTGATGAGCAGTTCTTC
NA,NA,TRBJ1-2,TRBV6-5,CASSPRRGGYGYTF,TGTGCCAGCAGTCCTCGCAGGGGTGGCTATGGCTACACCTTC
NA,NA,TRBJ1-5,TRBV2,CASTSSRTGYPSNQPQHF,TGTGCCAGCACCTCCAGTCGAACAGGGTACCCCAGCAATCAGCCCCAGCATTTT
TRBD1,NA,TRBJ2-7,TRBV27,CASSLEAGTVYEQYF,TGTGCCAGCAGTTTAGAAGCCGGGACAGTATACGAGCAGTACTTC
NA,NA,TRBJ2-6,TRBV7-9,CASSFRGSGANVLTF,TGTGCCAGCAGTTTCAGGGGTTCAGGGGCCAACGTCCTGACTTTC
NA,few,TRBJ1-5,TRBV14,CASSQSYGGTQHF,TGTGCCAGCAGCCAAAGCTACGGGGGGACCCAGCATTTT
TRBD2,NA,TRBJ2-7,TRBV7-9,CASSDETSGYEQYF,TGTGCCAGCAGCGATGAAACTAGCGGGTACGAGCAGTACTTC
TRBD2,NA,TRBJ2-5,TRBV5-1,CASSLGGLAQETQYF,TGCGCCAGCAGCTTGGGGGGACTAGCACAAGAGACCCAGTACTTC
NA,few,TRBJ2-5,TRBV5-1,CASSRGPAQETQYF,TGCGCCAGCAGCCGGGGACCAGCCCAAGAGACCCAGTACTTC
TRBD1,NA,TRBJ1-2,TRBV27,CASSPGQGAGGYTF,TGTGCCAGCAGCCCGGGACAGGGGGCAGGTGGCTACACCTTC
NA,NA,TRBJ2-3,TRBV11-3,CASSTGVGPGSDTQYF,TGTGCCAGCAGCACGGGGGTAGGACCAGGGTCAGATACGCAGTATTTT
TRBD2,few,TRBJ2-3,TRBV7-2,CASSLDPSGSPTDTQYF,TGTGCCAGCAGCTTAGACCCTAGCGGGAGCCCCACAGATACGCAGTATTTT
NA,NA,TRBJ2-7,TRBV27,CASSPGHRPTYEQYF,TGTGCCAGCAGTCCTGGACACCGACCAACCTACGAGCAGTACTTC
NA,NA,TRBJ2-1,TRBV27,CASSFMSSYNEQFF,TGTGCCAGCAGTTTCATGAGCTCCTACAATGAGCAGTTCTTC
NA,NA,TRBJ2-2,TRBV4-3,CASSQYVSVTTGELFF,TGCGCCAGCAGCCAATACGTTAGCGTAACCACCGGGGAGCTGTTTTTT
NA,NA,TRBJ2-1,TRBV7-2,CASSLARNEQFF,TGTGCCAGCAGCTTGGCGCGCAATGAGCAGTTCTTC
NA,NA,TRBJ1-2,TRBV5-6,CASSLGRYYGYTF,TGTGCCAGCAGCTTGGGACGGTACTATGGCTACACCTTC
NA,NA,TRBJ2-7,TRBV7-9,CASSRGGDYEQYF,TGTGCCAGCAGCAGAGGGGGGGACTACGAGCAGTACTTC
NA,once,TRBJ1-5,TRBV5-1,CATRQDTNQPQHF,TGCGCCACTCGGCAGGACACCAATCAGCCCCAGCATTTT
TRBD1,NA,TRBJ1-4,TRBV25-1,CASRGGPNEKLFF,TGTGCCAGCAGAGGGGGCCCTAATGAAAAACTGTTTTTT
TRBD1,NA,TRBJ2-7,TRBV6-6,CASSPGQGKQYF,TGTGCCAGCAGTCCAGGACAGGGCAAGCAGTACTTC